Following are 26 T cell receptor beta chains from one sample sequenced in a study of metastatic and nonmetastatic thyroid tumors. With MiXCR, TCRdb called clones anew from the PCR reads. The repertoire holds around 12,000 clones, with more than 30% as singletons. Patients underwent thyroid surgery, and none had received any treatment before it. The source material was tumor tissue. The receptors stem from a female donor with papillary thyroid cancer or a benign thyroid nodule (not recorded which). Some clones in this sample may be carry-over from other donors' samples.

The chain combines TRBV4-2 with TRBJ2-7; the D is unclear. The V and J ends lost 1 base and 4 bases respectively, with 11 bases between them. CDR1 is LGHNA and CDR2 is YNFKEQ in the germline V gene. CDR3 length: 14 residues. For the CDR3, the DNA is TGTGCCAGCAGCCAAGGGACGCGTGGTTACGAGCAGTACTTC. It is translated as CASSQGTRGYEQYF.

This chain joins TRBV6-1 and TRBJ2-5, with D possibly called TRBD1 or TRBD2 (5 bases each). This CDR3 is built from 12 residues. Per germline, CDR1 MNHNS and CDR2 SASEGT. V lost 7 bases and J lost 5, with 11 bases in between. CDR3 region: CASTRGRETQYF. The CDR3, as DNA: TGTGCCAGCACCCGGGGACGGGAGACCCAGTACTTC.

In the case of this clone: A read error may explain this, as a much larger clone is one base away. The chain uses TRBV5-4 and TRBJ1-6; 7 nucleotides agree with TRBD1. V gave up 6 bases and J gave up 8 bases; unmatched junction bases: 11. The CDR3 contains 15 residues. Germline lookup yields CDR1 SGHNT and CDR2 YYREEE (reference sequence). CDR3 sequence: CASIHRQGFDSPLHF. Written as DNA, the CDR3 is TGTGCCAGCATCCACCGACAGGGTTTCGATTCACCCCTCCACTTT. Together with reference TRBV5-4 and TRBJ1-6, the CDR3 gives the full variable domain: ETGVTQSPTHLIKTRGQQVTLRCSSQSGHNTVSWYQQALGQGPQFIFQYYREEENGRGNFPPRFSGLQFPNYSSELNVNALELDDSALYLCASIHRQGFDSPLHFGNGTRLTVT.

V gene TRBV5-1 combines with J gene TRBJ2-1, with 8 bases fitting TRBD2. CDR3 size: 15 residues. J gave up 6 bases and V 1 base, and 6 bases lay outside the gene matches. CDR1 and CDR2 (germline): SGHRS, YFSETQ. The DNA for the CDR3 is TGCGCCAGCAGCTTGAGCGGGAGTCGGGCCAATGAGCAGTTCTTC. Protein: CASSLSGSRANEQFF.

The rearrangement uses TRBV7-8 and TRBJ1-1, with D unclear. The CDR3 length is 13 residues. In germline, CDR1 is SGHVS, CDR2 FQNEAQ. Deletions cut 1 base from V and 1 base from J, with 4 bases between. In nucleotides, the CDR3 is TGTGCCAGCAGCTTAGTGAGGAACACTGAAGCTTTCTTT. This encodes CASSLVRNTEAFF.

In its sample, this clone is medium-sized. The chain combines TRBV6-1 with TRBJ1-3; D call uncertain. This CDR3 has 15 residues. V lost 3 bases and J lost 0, with 9 bases in between. Germline assignment: CDR1 MNHNS and CDR2 SASEGT. CDR3 protein: CASSDARGSGNTIYF. CDR3 sequence (DNA): TGTGCCAGCAGTGACGCACGGGGCTCTGGAAACACCATATATTTT.

By sample fraction, this clone is medium-sized. The chain combines TRBV20-1 with TRBJ2-3; tentative D call: TRBD1 (6 bases). The germline V gene encodes CDR1 DFQATT and CDR2 SNEGSKA (reference sequence). V lost 3 bases and J 0 bases, leaving 7 bases between the germline ends. CDR3 length: 13 residues. CDR3 DNA sequence: TGCAGTGCTAGCACAGGGAGCACAGATACGCAGTATTTT. Protein product: CSASTGSTDTQYF.

This clone occurred a few times. V usage is TRBV18 and J usage is TRBJ1-1, with D possibly matching TRBD1 (6 bases). Germline V lookup: CDR1 KGHSH, CDR2 LQKENI. V lost 3 bases, J lost 4 bases, and 12 bases lay in between. The CDR3 spans 14 residues. The CDR3 sequence: CASSPGQRGTEAFF. The CDR3 region has the DNA TGTGCCAGCTCACCCGGACAGAGGGGCACTGAAGCTTTCTTT. The full variable domain, completed using reference TRBV18 and TRBJ1-1, is NAGVMQNPRHLVRRRGQEARLRCSPMKGHSHVYWYRQLPEEGLKFMVYLQKENIIDESGMPKERFSAEFPKEGPSILRIQQVVRGDSAAYFCASSPGQRGTEAFFGQGTRLTVV.

This clone was counted between two and nine times. This chain connects TRBV19 to TRBJ1-2; D unresolved. This CDR3 contains 10 residues. The ends were cut back, 10 bases at V and 5 bases at J, with 8 bases in the middle. Germline V CDR1 and CDR2: LNHDA, SQIVND (reference sequence). The CDR3 loop reads CATEKYGYTF. The CDR3 nucleotides read TGTGCCACCGAGAAATATGGCTACACCTTC. Variable domain in full (rest from reference TRBV19 and TRBJ1-2): DGGITQSPKYLFRKEGQNVTLSCEQNLNHDAMYWYRQDPGQGLRLIYYSQIVNDFQKGDIAEGYSVSREKKESFPLTVTSAQKNPTAFYLCATEKYGYTFGSGTRLTVV.

The gene calls are TRBV7-3 and TRBJ2-2; TRBD2 agrees at 12 bases. CDR1 is SGHTA and CDR2 is FQGTGA in the germline V gene. Unmatched junction bases numbered 1, after V lost 5 bases and J lost 6 bases. CDR3 length: 14 amino acids. CDR3 nucleotide sequence: TGTGCCAGCAGCCCTAGCGGGAGGGCCGGGGAGCTGTTTTTT. Translating gives CASSPSGRAGELFF.

This clone was observed at least ten times. This chain links TRBV5-4 with TRBJ2-1; TRBD2 matches 9 bases. V was clipped by 5 bases and J by 5 bases; unmatched bases: 5. This CDR3 has 14 residues. CDR1 and CDR2 from the germline V gene are SGHNT and YYREEE (reference sequence). Here the CDR3 DNA reads TGTGCCAGCAGTTCTAGACTAGCGGACAATGAGCAGTTCTTC. It is translated as CASSSRLADNEQFF.

The rearrangement joins TRBV4-1 to TRBJ2-1, with 11 positions matching TRBD1. Germline V gene data show CDR1 as MGHRA and CDR2 as YSYEKL. The CDR3 totals 17 residues. The junction had 7 bases not matched to a gene; V was cut back by 0 bases and J by 6 bases. The CDR3 bases are TGCGCCAGCAGCCAAGACAAACCGGGACAGGGGGTCAATGAGCAGTTCTTC. It yields the protein CASSQDKPGQGVNEQFF.

The V gene is TRBV6-1, the J gene TRBJ2-7; 7 nucleotides line up with TRBD2. Trimming took 6 bases from V and 4 from J; bases not matched to a gene: 6. The CDR3 has 13 residues. The germline V gene encodes CDR1 MNHNS and CDR2 SASEGT. The DNA for the CDR3 is TGTGCCAGCAGACGGACTAGAGAGTACGAGCAGTACTTC. Translated, it gives CASRRTREYEQYF.

The CDR3 DNA is TGCAGCGTTGTAGGCGCGAAAAGTGGCTACACCTTC. Translating gives CSVVGAKSGYTF. V and J are TRBV29-1 and TRBJ1-2; D remains ambiguous. The CDR3 spans 12 residues. Germline lookup yields CDR1 SQVTM and CDR2 ANQGSEA. V gave up 4 bases and J gave up 7 bases, with 13 bases separating them.

Judged by abundance, this clone is large. The rearrangement uses TRBV5-1 and TRBJ1-2; weak D call: TRBD1 (5 bases). Trimming removed 0 bases from V and 2 bases from J, with 8 bases in between. Germline values: CDR1 SGHRS, CDR2 YFSETQ. The CDR3 runs to 14 residues. CDR3 region: CASSLGDGNYGYTF. The CDR3 coding sequence is TGCGCCAGCAGCTTGGGGGACGGCAACTATGGCTACACCTTC. The full variable domain, rest sourced from reference TRBV5-1 and TRBJ1-2, is KAGVTQTPRYLIKTRGQQVTLSCSPISGHRSVSWYQQTPGQGLQFLFEYFSETQRNKGNFPGRFSGRQFSNSRSEMNVSTLELGDSALYLCASSLGDGNYGYTFGSGTRLTVV.

The V and J genes are TRBV20-1 and TRBJ1-5, with TRBD1 matching over 7 bases. The length of the CDR3 is 13 residues. V gave up 5 bases and J gave up 7 bases; unmatched junction bases: 8. Per germline, CDR1 DFQATT and CDR2 SNEGSKA (reference sequence). CDR3 in amino acids: CSARTGILQPQHF. The CDR3 nucleotides are TGCAGTGCTCGGACAGGTATTCTCCAGCCCCAGCATTTT.

This clone was found a few times. The chain couples TRBV15 to TRBJ1-4; D might be TRBD1 (5 bases). The CDR3 is 12 amino acids. The germline CDR1 and CDR2 sequences are LNHNV and YYDKDF (reference sequence). Trimming took 9 bases from V and 10 from J, leaving 15 bases between them. Here the CDR3 DNA reads TGTGCCACGGGACCCCTTGGAGGAAAACTGTTTTTT. This sequence encodes CATGPLGGKLFF.

This chain links TRBV4-2 with TRBJ2-7; 9 positions match TRBD2. Per the germline V gene, CDR1 is LGHNA and CDR2 is YNFKEQ. Unmatched junction bases numbered 4, after V lost 0 bases and J lost 4 bases. The CDR3 has 15 residues. CDR3 protein: CASSQDMREGYEQYF. CDR3 nucleotide sequence: TGTGCCAGCAGCCAAGATATGCGGGAGGGTTACGAGCAGTACTTC.

This clone has at least ten counts. The chain combines TRBV2 with TRBJ1-4; no definite D call. Germline V CDR1 and CDR2: SNHLY, FYNNEI. CDR3 length: 12 amino acids. Deletions cut 8 bases from V and 11 bases from J, with 15 bases between. CDR3 sequence reads: CASGGAPGKLFF. As DNA, the CDR3 is TGTGCCAGCGGTGGAGCCCCGGGTAAACTGTTTTTT. The full variable domain, in which reference TRBV2 and TRBJ1-4 provide the parts outside the CDR3, is EPEVTQTPSHQVTQMGQEVILRCVPISNHLYFYWYRQILGQKVEFLVSFYNNEISEKSEIFDDQFSVERPDGSNFTLKIRSTKLEDSAMYFCASGGAPGKLFFGSGTQLSVL.

Many counts were recorded for this clone. With a much larger clone just one base away, this may be a read error. V is TRBV27 and J is TRBJ2-7; TRBD2 is a possible D gene (5 bases). CDR1 MNHEY and CDR2 SMNVEV come from the germline V gene (reference sequence). This CDR3 region has 14 residues. The V and J ends lost 6 bases and 5 bases respectively, with 17 bases between them. The CDR3 sequence is CASRGYGVRDEQYF. The DNA for the CDR3 is TGTGCCAGCAGGGGGTATGGCGTGAGGGACGAGCAGTACTTC.

The chain is built from TRBV11-2 and TRBJ2-5; 11 nucleotides match TRBD1. The J segment lost 5 bases and the V segment lost 5 bases, leaving 7 bases of the junction unmatched. The CDR3 totals 15 residues. From germline, CDR1 is SGHAT and CDR2 FQNNGV. Here the CDR3 DNA reads TGTGCCAGCAGCCCTGGACAGGGGGCGGTCGAGACCCAGTACTTC. Translating gives CASSPGQGAVETQYF.

The chain employs TRBV5-8 and TRBJ1-2; 7 nucleotides line up with TRBD1. The CDR3 has 14 amino acids. Germline-derived CDR1 and CDR2 are SGHTS and YDEGEE. J lost 4 bases, V lost 0 bases, and 3 bases had no gene match. The CDR3, as DNA: TGTGCCAGCAGCTTGGGACAGGGAACCTATGGCTACACCTTC. Amino acids: CASSLGQGTYGYTF.

This chain links TRBV6-6 with TRBJ2-7; perhaps TRBD1 as D (6 bases). CDR3 length equals 14 residues. V was pared by 0 bases and J by 2 bases, with 8 bases between. In germline, CDR1 is MNHNY, CDR2 SVGAGI (reference sequence). This chain's CDR3 is CASSYSGQTYEQYF. CDR3 sequence (DNA): TGTGCCAGCAGTTACTCAGGACAGACCTACGAGCAGTACTTC.

This clone was detected only a few times. One junction end disagrees with the germline gene, perhaps due to a read error. The V gene is TRBV27, the J gene TRBJ2-3; 8 bases map to TRBD1. This CDR3 spans 18 amino acids. Looked up from germline, CDR1 is MNHEY and CDR2 is SMNVEV (reference sequence). The chain's CDR3 is CASSLLPQVWDRTDTQYF. The DNA for the CDR3 is TGCGCCAGCAGTTTACTCCCTCAGGTCTGGGACAGGACAGATACGCAGTATTTT.

This clone was detected only a few times. The chain couples TRBV25-1 to TRBJ2-3, with a possible D match to TRBD1 (6 bases). Trimming removed 5 bases at V and 6 bases at J, with 21 bases between. The CDR3 consists of 16 residues. From germline, CDR1 is MGHDK and CDR2 SYGVNS. This CDR3 is CASSPIGQRNSDTQYF. The CDR3 DNA follows: TGTGCCAGCAGTCCTATAGGACAGCGAAATTCGGATACGCAGTATTTT.

To note about this clone: This CDR3 fails to terminate in the conserved phenylalanine or tryptophan, so it likely reflects a read error. V and J are TRBV3-1 and TRBJ2-1; D perhaps matches TRBD1 (6 bases). CDR1 is LGHDT, CDR2 YNNKEL, per germline (reference sequence). CDR3 size: 16 residues. Trimming took off 2 bases at V and 4 bases at J, with 15 bases between the two ends. CDR3 region: CASSQLGQLTYNEQFS. The CDR3 nucleotides read TGTGCCAGCAGCCAACTCGGACAGCTTACTTACAATGAGCAGTTCTCC.